This T cell receptor beta chain was captured by sequencing in a study of vaccination effects on CD4 cells after COVID-19. About the research overall: Expansion with viral peptide pools was applied to antigen-specific CD4+ T cells by the ViraFEST assay prior to sequencing. The vaccine given was either BNT162b2 or mRNA-1273, in two doses.

Profiled with immunoSEQ multiplex PCR; TCRdb holds only in-frame clones, not every one. The data show roughly 29,000 clones, 65% seen once. Upon completion of about 10 days in culture, CD4+ T cells were isolated. On day 3 and again on day 7, half the medium was replaced with IL-2 medium. V shed 2 bases and J 6 bases; nucleotides not matched to a gene: 9. Germline values: CDR1 MRHNA, CDR2 SNTAGT. The CDR3 contains 17 residues. Worth noting for this clone: What it recognizes is unknown.

The sequences come from CD4+ T cells from PBMCs cultured without peptide, collected before COVID-19 vaccination. The J gene is TRBJ2-2, the V gene TRBV6-4, with TRBD1 identical over 10 bases. This receptor was obtained from a human donor who received a COVID-19 vaccine. This CDR3 reads CASSDGQGVLGAGELFF. DNA of the CDR3: TGTGCCAGCAGTGACGGACAGGGGGTCTTGGGAGCCGGGGAGCTGTTTTTT.